This T cell receptor beta chain was documented in a study of vaccination and CD4 T cells after COVID-19. The treatment here: roughly nine-day PBMC culture with coronavirus spike peptide pools or control peptides (ViraFEST assay). After expanding antigen-specific T cells with peptide pools, ViraFEST sequenced their TCRs. Researchers reported culturing approximately 2 million PBMCs per well with 8.5 to 10 IU/ml IL-2 and approximately 10 ug/ml peptide pools. From the approximately eleven-day cultures, CD4+ T cells were isolated by negative selection. There are 14 residues in the CDR3. V was trimmed by 2 bases and J by 6 bases, leaving 10 bases between them. The germline V gene encodes CDR1 SGHTA and CDR2 FQGNSA. Sequencing of the DNA from cultured CD4+ T cells was carried out with the Oncomine TCR Beta short-read assay. The genomic DNA was obtained from cultured CD4+ T cells by extraction with the QIAamp micro DNA kit. One entry per CDR3 protein results from TCRdb running MiXCR on the PCR reads. Altogether over 10,000 distinct CDR3 sequences are present, roughly half being singletons, with the ten largest covering approximately 18%.

On this clonotype itself: The antigen is unknown.

Sequencing was performed on cultured CD4+ T cells from blood, taken after SARS-CoV-2 vaccination. The receptor comes from a human donor with COVID-19. The J gene is TRBJ2-2, the V gene TRBV7-2; D unclear. The CDR3 is CASSLRHVPGELFF. The CDR3, as DNA: TGTGCCAGCAGCTTAAGGCATGTCCCCGGGGAGCTGTTTTTT.